Below are 26 T cell receptor beta chains sequenced from a single sample in a study of tumor-infiltrating lymphocytes in primary liver carcinoma. The source material, roughly 18-33 mg of unsorted bulk tissue, was used to co-extract RNA and DNA. With a constant-region primer, TCR beta cDNA was made from approximately 500 ng of total RNA. Slightly modified ARM-PCR served as the procedure for the TCR beta libraries. These libraries came from three rounds of nested multiplex PCR. Researchers ran the first two PCR rounds for roughly 11 cycles each with TRBV1-TRBV30 forward primers and a C-beta reverse primer. TCRdb called the multiplex PCR reads again in MiXCR, with one record for every CDR3 protein. The sample comprises some 180,000 distinct CDR3 sequences, about 82% of which are singletons, and over 15% rests with the top ten. The sample comprised tumor tissue from primary liver carcinoma. The receptors here all came from a man aged 35-49 years with primary liver carcinoma and hepatitis B virus infection.

The V gene is TRBV11-1, the J gene TRBJ1-2; D not certain. The ends were cut back, 3 bases at V and 5 bases at J, with 7 bases in the middle. CDR1 and CDR2 (germline): SGHAT, FQDESV (reference sequence). CDR3 length equals 12 residues. The CDR3 spells CASSFKGYGYTF. The DNA of the CDR3 is TGTGCCAGCAGCTTCAAGGGATATGGCTACACCTTC.

The rearrangement uses TRBV29-1 and TRBJ2-5; TRBD2 might be the D (5 bases). V dropped 5 bases and J dropped 5 bases, with 18 bases sitting between them. The CDR3 runs 14 residues. Germline assignment: CDR1 SQVTM and CDR2 ANQGSEA. The CDR3 DNA reads as TGCAGCGTTAACAGACCTAGCTTCCATGAGACCCAGTACTTC. Protein sequence: CSVNRPSFHETQYF.

The rearrangement joins TRBV5-8 to TRBJ1-1; D gene ambiguous. Trimming stripped 3 bases from V and 9 bases from J, with 27 bases between. The CDR3 runs 17 residues. Germline V CDR1 and CDR2: SGHTS, YDEGEE. CDR3 nucleotides: TGTGCCAGCAGCTCTGGGATTAAAAAGATTTTGAAGACTCAAGCTTTCTTT. Translating it yields CASSSGIKKILKTQAFF.

Comment on this clonotype: A read error is likely, as this CDR3 ends without the conserved phenylalanine or tryptophan. The V and J genes are TRBV24-1 and TRBJ2-4; 9 nucleotides agree with TRBD1. Germline CDR1 reads KGHDR; CDR2 reads SFDVKD. The CDR3 sequence is 15 residues long. CDR3 DNA: TGTGCCACCATTGATTCGACAGGGGGGGTGAACATTCAGTACTTG. Protein sequence: CATIDSTGGVNIQYL.

A remark on this clonotype: The junction does not match germline at one end; this may be a read error. The chain employs TRBV11-1 and TRBJ1-2; D uncertain. CDR1 and CDR2 (germline): SGHAT, FQDESV (reference sequence). The CDR3 totals 14 residues. CDR3 in amino acids: CTSSFMGFGFDYTF. The CDR3 bases are TGTACCAGCAGCTTCATGGGATTTGGCTTTGACTACACCTTC.

Notes on this clonotype: One junction end does not reproduce the germline sequence, and a read error may be involved. The chain carries TRBV6-2 or TRBV6-3 and TRBJ2-6; D may be TRBD2 (6 bases). The germline CDR1 and CDR2 sequences are MNHEY and SVGEGT. The CDR3 extends over 18 amino acids. CDR3 in amino acids: CASSYEVGSGSGANLLTF. The CDR3 DNA reads as TGTGCCAGCAGTTACGAAGTCGGGAGTGGGTCTGGGGCCAACCTCCTGACTTTC.

On this clonotype itself: This CDR3 fails to terminate in the conserved phenylalanine or tryptophan, so it likely reflects a read error. The DNA is left out, because the CDR3 cannot be placed on it with certainty; the CDR3 is given as TCRdb lists it. The V gene is TRBV6-6, the J gene TRBJ1-1; the DNA was not used to check the table's D call, TRBD1. The CDR3 is 13 amino acids long, termini counted. The germline V gene encodes CDR1 MNHNY and CDR2 SVGAGI (reference sequence). CDR3 sequence reads: CASNTGGTTETFI.

A word on this clonotype: The CDR3 end shows no conserved phenylalanine or tryptophan, and so a read error is likely. The chain has TRBV29-1 and TRBJ1-2, with 8 bases aligning to TRBD1. Germline CDR1 and CDR2: SQVTM and ANQGSEA. The CDR3 runs to 13 residues. V gave up 5 bases and J gave up 4 bases; unmatched junction bases: 6. As DNA, the CDR3 is TGCAGCGTTAGATCAGGGGGCGCCTATGGCTACACCGTC. Translation gives CSVRSGGAYGYTV.

Remarks on this clonotype: The junction departs from the called germline gene at one end, perhaps through a read error. V usage is TRBV11-2 and J usage is TRBJ2-1; D possibly matches TRBD1 or TRBD2 (5 bases each). This CDR3 has 17 residues. The germline V gene has CDR1 SGHAT and CDR2 FQNNGV. CDR3 region: CTRSLDRGGRSYNEQFF. The CDR3 DNA reads TGTACCAGAAGCTTAGATAGGGGTGGGAGATCCTACAATGAGCAGTTCTTC.

Details on this clonotype: The junction differs from germline at one of its ends, possibly a read error. The chain employs TRBV6-4 and TRBJ2-1, with TRBD2 matching over 9 bases. This CDR3 spans 14 amino acids. Germline CDR1 and CDR2: MRHNA and SNTAGT. The CDR3 reads CASSEGTSNNEQLF. CDR3 sequence (DNA): TGTGCCAGCAGTGAAGGGACTAGCAACAATGAGCAGCTTTTC.

Concerning this clonotype: The junction departs from germline at one end; a sequencing error may be responsible. The rearrangement uses TRBV11-1 and TRBJ1-2; D is uncertain. The CDR3 totals 13 residues. Germline values: CDR1 SGHAT, CDR2 FQDESV (reference sequence). The CDR3 sequence is CASSLVHKYHYTF. In DNA, the CDR3 is TGTGCCAGTAGCTTGGTCCATAAGTATCACTACACCTTC. Drawing the rest from reference TRBV11-1 and TRBJ1-2, the complete variable domain is EAEVAQSPRYKITEKSQAVAFWCDPISGHATLYWYRQILGQGPELLVQFQDESVVDDSQLPKDRFSAERLKGVDSTLKIQPAELGDSAMYLCASSLVHKYHYTFGSGTRLTVV.

A note on this clonotype: The CDR3 ends on some other residue instead of the conserved phenylalanine or tryptophan, so this is likely a read error. The genes are TRBV6-2 or TRBV6-3 and TRBJ2-7; D remains ambiguous. Per germline, CDR1 MNHEY and CDR2 SVGEGT. This CDR3 has 13 amino acids. The CDR3 region is CASTYEVPYKQYL. CDR3 sequence (DNA): TGTGCCAGCACTTACGAGGTACCCTACAAGCAGTACCTC.

The chain is built from TRBV28 and TRBJ2-1, with D possibly being TRBD1 or TRBD2 (5 bases each). V was pared by 11 bases and J by 4 bases, with 18 bases between. There are 14 residues in the CDR3. Per germline, CDR1 MDHEN and CDR2 SYDVKM. The CDR3 DNA follows: TGTGCCGCCGGTCGTGGGGGTTCATACAATGAGCAGTTCTTC. This encodes CAAGRGGSYNEQFF.

Concerning this clonotype: It is likely a read error, because the conserved phenylalanine at the end of the CDR3 is missing. V is TRBV6-1 and J is TRBJ2-1; 8 bases are a match to TRBD2. This CDR3 is built from 12 residues. Looked up from germline, CDR1 is MNHNS and CDR2 is SASEGT. The CDR3 sequence: CPSSKAGDEQFL. The DNA of the CDR3 is TGTCCCAGCAGTAAAGCGGGGGATGAGCAGTTCTTA.

In this sample, this clonotype turned up many times. The chain has TRBV5-1 and TRBJ2-1, with TRBD1 as a possible D gene (5 bases). Trimming removed 4 bases at V and 5 bases at J, with 10 bases between. The CDR3 contains 13 residues. Germline loops: CDR1 SGHRS, CDR2 YFSETQ. CDR3 loop: CASSTLQDNEQFF. CDR3 DNA sequence: TGCGCCAGCAGCACATTACAGGACAATGAGCAGTTCTTC.

To note about this clonotype: One junction end disagrees with the germline gene, perhaps due to a read error. The chain carries TRBV18 and TRBJ1-3; TRBD1 is a possible D gene (5 bases). CDR1 and CDR2 (germline): KGHSH, LQKENI. CDR3 size: 16 residues. Here the CDR3 DNA reads TGTGTCAGCTCACCCGAGCAGGGCTTTTCTGGAAACACCATATATTTT. Protein sequence: CVSSPEQGFSGNTIYF.

About this clonotype: A much larger clone differs from this one at a single base, so this may be a read error. Since no conserved phenylalanine or tryptophan closes the CDR3, a read error is the likely cause. CDR3 region: CASSRGLAGEYKSTDTQYI. In DNA form, the CDR3 reads TGTGCCAGCAGCCGAGGACTAGCGGGAGAGTACAAGAGCACAGATACGCAGTATATT. The chain links TRBV5-8 to TRBJ2-3, with 13 bases fitting TRBD2. CDR1 and CDR2 (germline): SGHTS, YDEGEE. CDR3 length equals 19 residues. The trim removed 4 bases at V and 0 bases at J, leaving 11 bases unmatched.

In the case of this clonotype: The junction shows a germline mismatch at one end, possibly a read error. This chain joins TRBV12-3 or TRBV12-4 and TRBJ1-4; D may be TRBD1 (5 bases). This CDR3 is built from 13 residues. The CDR3 here is CASSLVGTEKLVF. In DNA, the CDR3 is TGTGCCAGCAGTCTGGTAGGGACTGAAAAACTGGTTTTT.

This clonotype was observed a single time. The rearrangement joins TRBV30 to TRBJ2-7; 8 bases align to TRBD1. V lost 8 bases and J lost 6; bases outside the gene matches: 9. Germline CDR1 GTSNPN, CDR2 SVGIG (reference sequence). The CDR3 extends over 12 amino acids. CDR3 DNA sequence: TGTGCCCGGAATGTAGGACAGGGCGAGCAGTACTTC. Translating gives CARNVGQGEQYF.

About this clonotype itself: A much larger clone differs from this one at a single base, so this may be a read error. The chain links TRBV7-9 to TRBJ2-7, with TRBD2 matching 11 bases. The germline V gene encodes CDR1 SEHNR and CDR2 FQNEAQ (reference sequence). V dropped 5 bases and J dropped 4; count of bases not matched to a gene: 25. The CDR3 runs 21 residues. The CDR3 nucleotides read TGTGCCAGCAGCGCCCGGACAAGGGATACCACTAGCGGGAGATTCGCGTACGAGCAGTACTTC. This encodes CASSARTRDTTSGRFAYEQYF.

For this clonotype: The junction departs from germline at one end; a sequencing error may be responsible. V and J are TRBV11-2 and TRBJ2-1; no clear D gene. This CDR3 is built from 13 residues. CDR1 and CDR2 from the germline V gene are SGHAT and FQNNGV. CDR3 amino acids: CPSNSQLYNEQFF. The DNA for the CDR3 is TGTCCCAGCAACTCACAATTATACAATGAGCAGTTCTTC.

The chain links TRBV6-6 to TRBJ1-1, with D possibly being TRBD1 (6 bases). CDR3 size: 14 residues. Germline V gene sequence: CDR1 MNHNY, CDR2 SVGAGI (reference sequence). The V and J ends lost 11 bases and 2 bases respectively, with 18 bases between them. CDR3 DNA sequence: TGTGCCGTCACTCTACAGGGCCCTAACACTGAAGCTTTCTTT. Its translation: CAVTLQGPNTEAFF.

This clonotype was seen a single time. Since the CDR3 does not end with the conserved phenylalanine or tryptophan, this likely comes from a read error. CDR3 sequence: CAWSTPFTRGETQYY. For the CDR3, the DNA is TGTGCCTGGAGTACCCCCTTCACTAGGGGGGAGACCCAGTACTAC. J is TRBJ2-5 and V is TRBV30; D is perhaps TRBD1 (6 bases). The CDR3 length is 15 residues. V shed 2 bases and J shed 5 bases, with 18 bases lying between them. Germline CDR1 is GTSNPN and CDR2 is SVGIG (reference sequence).

The rearrangement uses TRBV29-1 and TRBJ1-1; no definite D call. This CDR3 is built from 17 residues. Trimming shortened V by 4 bases and J by 6 bases, and 27 bases separated the two germline ends. The germline CDR1 and CDR2 sequences are SQVTM and ANQGSEA. The CDR3 DNA reads as TGCAGCGTTGTAGTCATAAAACTGGGCACCCAACGACCTGAAGCTTTCTTT. Its translation: CSVVVIKLGTQRPEAFF.

The rearrangement uses TRBV11-2 and TRBJ2-5; D remains unclear. Trimming cost V 6 bases and J 14 bases, with 19 bases left between them. In germline, CDR1 is SGHAT, CDR2 FQNNGV. The CDR3 has 12 amino acids. The CDR3 coding sequence is TGTGCCAGCAGTCTAGAAGGTGTGGTCCAATACTTC. This translates into CASSLEGVVQYF.

About this clonotype: An end of the junction differs from the germline gene, which may be a read error. DNA for the CDR3: TGTGCCAGCAGTTTAGTAGAGGTAACAGGGAGCAATCAGGCCCAGCATTTT. Translation: CASSLVEVTGSNQAQHF. V and J are TRBV11-2 and TRBJ1-5; maybe TRBD1 (6 bases). The CDR3 spans 17 residues. Germline V gene lookup returns CDR1 SGHAT and CDR2 FQNNGV.